This T cell receptor beta chain was recorded in a study of tumor-infiltrating lymphocytes in oesophageal squamous cell carcinoma (dated by TCRdb to the mid-2010s). The CDR3 spans 20 residues, counting both ends. CDR1 is given as SGHTA and CDR2 as FQGNSA, both from the germline V gene. This clonotype has just a few counts. Its binding antigen is unknown. This CDR3 is missing its conserved last phenylalanine or tryptophan, likely due to a read error. The DNA is omitted, as the CDR3 cannot be located on it reliably, and the CDR3 follows TCRdb's listing. Library preparation used PCR. The sequencer listed for this sample is Illumina HiSeq 2000. The public reads were reanalyzed by TCRdb: fastp trimming at Q25, MiXCR alignment, in-frame beta chains only. Rows merge per CDR3 protein into single entries with the most common DNA and genes. The sample includes approximately 20,000 distinct CDR3 sequences, with under 45% observed a single time. The ten most abundant clones make up approximately 19% of the sample.

This receptor chain uses TRBV7-2 and TRBJ1-1. The clonotype was recovered from a male donor with esophageal squamous cell carcinoma. The sample comprised esophageal tumor tissue. The CDR3 region: CASSSGGREGSPTTSSTSAP.